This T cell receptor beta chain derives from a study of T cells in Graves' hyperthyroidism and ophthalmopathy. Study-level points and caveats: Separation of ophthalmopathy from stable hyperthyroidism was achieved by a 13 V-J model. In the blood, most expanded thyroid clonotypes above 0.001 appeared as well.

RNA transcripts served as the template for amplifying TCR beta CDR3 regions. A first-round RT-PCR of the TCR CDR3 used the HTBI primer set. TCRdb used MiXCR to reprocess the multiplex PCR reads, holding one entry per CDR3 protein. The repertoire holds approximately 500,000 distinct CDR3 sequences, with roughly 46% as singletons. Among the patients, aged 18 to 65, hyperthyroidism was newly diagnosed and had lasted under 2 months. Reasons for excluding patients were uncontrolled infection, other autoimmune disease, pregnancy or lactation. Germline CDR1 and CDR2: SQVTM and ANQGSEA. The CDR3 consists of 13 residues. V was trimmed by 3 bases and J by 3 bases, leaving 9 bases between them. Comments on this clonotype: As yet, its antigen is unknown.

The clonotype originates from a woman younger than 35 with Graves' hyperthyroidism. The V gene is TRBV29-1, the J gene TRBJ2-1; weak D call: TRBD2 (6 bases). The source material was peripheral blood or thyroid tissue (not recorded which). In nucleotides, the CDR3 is TGCAGCGTTGATCGCGGGATCTACAATGAGCAGTTCTTC. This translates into CSVDRGIYNEQFF.